This passage covers 7 T cell receptor beta chains from one sample sequenced in a study of T cell repertoires in cytomegalovirus infection. TCRdb re-derived calls from the reads in MiXCR, one entry per CDR3 protein. Among about 97,000 distinct CDR3 sequences listed, about 15% were seen once. Sequencing was carried out using PBMCs. Receptors were obtained from a human donor in good health (CMV status not recorded). Some clones in this sample may be carry-over from other donors' samples.

This clonotype has more than one count but fewer than ten. V usage is TRBV28 and J usage is TRBJ1-1; D is possibly TRBD1 (5 bases). Germline lookup yields CDR1 MDHEN and CDR2 SYDVKM. V was pared by 5 bases and J by 4 bases, with 17 bases between. This CDR3 has 15 residues. CDR3 coding DNA: TGTGCCAGCAGTCTCCGAAGGGGAAGGATCACTGAAGCTTTCTTT. Its translation is CASSLRRGRITEAFF.

A few counts support this clonotype. CDR3 sequence (DNA): TGTGCCAGCAGTTACTTAGCGGGAGGGAACACTGAAGCTTTCTTT. Its translation: CASSYLAGGNTEAFF. The chain combines TRBV6-5 with TRBJ1-1; D remains unclear. Germline-derived CDR1 and CDR2 are MNHEY and SVGAGI. The CDR3 has 15 amino acids. Trimming left V 1 base short and J 1 base short, with 10 bases between.

In its sample, this clonotype was seen many times. The chain employs TRBV7-2 and TRBJ2-1, with TRBD1 matching over 8 bases. This CDR3 has 15 amino acids. V gave up 8 bases and J gave up 6 bases; unmatched junction bases: 12. Germline V CDR1 and CDR2: SGHTA, FQGNSA. Here the CDR3 DNA reads TGTGCCAGCTCCATCAGGGGGCTTGTCTTCAATGAGCAGTTCTTC. Its protein product is CASSIRGLVFNEQFF.

V usage is TRBV24-1 and J usage is TRBJ1-2; maybe TRBD1 (6 bases). V gave up 3 bases and J gave up 8 bases, with 18 bases separating them. CDR1 is KGHDR, CDR2 SFDVKD, per germline. CDR3 size: 15 residues. CDR3 in amino acids: CATSDPNRAGWGYTF. The DNA for the CDR3 is TGTGCCACCAGTGATCCCAACAGGGCCGGATGGGGCTACACCTTC.

The J gene is TRBJ1-5, the V gene TRBV28; possible D gene TRBD1, 5 bases. V dropped 1 base and J dropped 3 bases, with 19 bases sitting between them. The CDR3 is 18 amino acids. Germline values: CDR1 MDHEN, CDR2 SYDVKM. The CDR3 region has the DNA TGTGCCAGCAGTTTATTTTCTTCTTCTGGGGCTGACAATCAGCCCCAGCATTTT. It encodes CASSLFSSSGADNQPQHF.

This clonotype was seen many times. The CDR3 nucleotides are TGTGCCAGCAGCCGTGCTCGAGGGGAGACCCAGTACTTC. Protein: CASSRARGETQYF. The rearrangement uses TRBV11-2 and TRBJ2-5; a possible D gene is TRBD2 (5 bases). V was clipped by 5 bases and J by 5 bases, with 12 bases between them. The CDR3 covers 13 residues. Germline-derived CDR1 and CDR2 are SGHAT and FQNNGV.

This clonotype has at least ten counts. The chain joins TRBV7-2 to TRBJ2-3; D is possibly TRBD1 (6 bases). The CDR3 has 17 amino acids. Germline V gene sequence: CDR1 SGHTA, CDR2 FQGNSA. V lost 5 bases to trimming and J lost 0 bases, with 18 bases between them. The CDR3 sequence is CASSHLRTGPSTDTQYF. The CDR3 nucleotides are TGTGCCAGCAGCCACCTCCGTACAGGGCCGAGCACAGATACGCAGTATTTT.